The source of this T cell receptor (beta chain) is a study of lymphopenia after photon versus proton radiotherapy. Study conclusions and caveats: A bigger post-nadir fall in TCR diversity correlated inversely with survival time in deceased patients. After the lymphocyte nadir, photon-treated repertoires showed oligoclonal expansion, especially of CD8+ Temra cells.

Some clones are missing from TCRdb's copy, which holds only in-frame ones; the method was immunoSEQ multiplex PCR. This table holds fewer than 70,000 clones, about 89% found once. Turning to this clone: The antigen remains undetermined.

Germline V CDR1 and CDR2: SGHTA, FQGNSA. The CDR3 is made up of 14 amino acids. Trimming pared 0 bases from V and 1 base from J, leaving 5 bases between. Sequencing was performed on peripheral blood, taken from a patient treated with proton-based radiotherapy. This chain connects TRBV7-2 to TRBJ2-3, with no clear D. The receptor comes from a man older than 75 with esophageal cancer. The CDR3 nucleotides read TGTGCCAGCAGCTTAGCGAGAGGCACAGATACGCAGTATTTT. It translates to CASSLARGTDTQYF.